The clone carrying this TCR beta chain has ten or more counts. Antigen specificity is unknown. The data stem from a study of human T cells and chemical hapten exposure. In the study overall: Small pooled library volume differences mainly caused per-sample TCR yield variation.

The library attached unique molecular identifiers to individual cDNA molecules. Using its own MiXCR run on the 5' RACE reads, TCRdb lists one record per CDR3 protein. This sample carries about 81,000 distinct CDR3 sequences, 7.7% of them seen once, and the ten largest clones take 2% to 2.5%. The study, taken as a whole, reports: After DPC sensitization, TCRs above 1 in 1000 frequency showed no change.

V dropped 4 bases and J dropped 3 bases, with 7 bases sitting between them. CDR1 is MNHEY, CDR2 SVGEGT, per germline. This CDR3 is built from 12 residues. The template was total RNA from unfractionated whole blood. This chain joins TRBV6-2 or TRBV6-3 and TRBJ2-7, with D uncertain. This receptor was identified in a male donor in good health. The CDR3 DNA sequence: TGTGCCAGCAGTTGGGGTAACTACGAGCAGTACTTC. This gives the protein CASSWGNYEQYF.